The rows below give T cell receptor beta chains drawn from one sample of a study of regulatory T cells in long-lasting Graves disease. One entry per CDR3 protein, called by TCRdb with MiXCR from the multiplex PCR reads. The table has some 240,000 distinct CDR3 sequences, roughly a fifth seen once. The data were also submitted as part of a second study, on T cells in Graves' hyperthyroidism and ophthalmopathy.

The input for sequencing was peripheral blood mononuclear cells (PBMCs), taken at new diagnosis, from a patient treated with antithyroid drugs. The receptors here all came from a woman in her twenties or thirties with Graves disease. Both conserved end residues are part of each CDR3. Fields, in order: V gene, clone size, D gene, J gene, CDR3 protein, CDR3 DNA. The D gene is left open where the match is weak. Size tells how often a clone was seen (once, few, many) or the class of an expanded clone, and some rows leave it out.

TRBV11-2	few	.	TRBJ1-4	CASSSSTGGNEKLFF	.
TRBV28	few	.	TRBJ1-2	CASSLMYRAGNYGYTF	TGTGCCAGCAGTTTAATGTATCGGGCAGGGAACTATGGCTACACCTTC
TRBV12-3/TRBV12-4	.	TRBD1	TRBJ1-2	CASSSPGTGGFGYTF	TGTGCCAGCAGTTCTCCCGGGACAGGGGGTTTCGGCTACACCTTC
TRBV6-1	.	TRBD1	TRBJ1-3	CASSGTGARKGGNTIYF	TGTGCCAGCAGTGGCACAGGGGCCAGAAAGGGTGGAAACACCATATATTTT
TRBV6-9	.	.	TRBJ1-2	CASSYSGSWGYTF	TGTGCCAGCAGTTACTCAGGGTCTTGGGGCTACACCTTC
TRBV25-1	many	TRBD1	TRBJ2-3	CASSEWETGLGTDTQYF	TGTGCCAGCAGTGAATGGGAGACAGGGTTAGGCACAGATACGCAGTATTTT
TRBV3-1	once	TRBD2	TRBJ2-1	CASSQDSLRGNEQFF	TGTGCCAGCAGCCAGGACTCACTGCGGGGGAATGAGCAGTTCTTC
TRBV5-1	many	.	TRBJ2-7	CASSLSPRDIGEQYF	TGCGCCAGCAGCTTATCCCCCAGGGATATAGGCGAGCAGTACTTC
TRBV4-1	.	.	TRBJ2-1	CASSPSLRVSYNEQFF	TGCGCCAGCAGCCCCTCTTTGCGGGTCTCCTACAATGAGCAGTTCTTC
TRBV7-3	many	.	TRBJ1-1	CASSRGGLNTEAFF	TGTGCCAGCAGCAGGGGGGGGTTGAACACTGAAGCTTTCTTT
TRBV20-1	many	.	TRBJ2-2	CSASPVGARAGELFF	TGCAGTGCTAGCCCCGTGGGGGCGAGGGCCGGGGAGCTGTTTTTT
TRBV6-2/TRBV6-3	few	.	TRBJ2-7	CASSFPGQEEQYF	TGTGCCAGCAGTTTCCCGGGTCAGGAGGAGCAGTACTTC
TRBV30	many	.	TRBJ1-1	CAWSGKTEAFF	TGTGCCTGGAGTGGGAAGACTGAAGCTTTCTTT
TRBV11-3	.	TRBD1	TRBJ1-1	CASSLDGQAFTEAFF	TGTGCCAGCAGCTTAGATGGACAGGCGTTCACTGAAGCTTTCTTT
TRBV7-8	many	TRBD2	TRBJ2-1	CASSLAKGTSGNEQFF	TGTGCCAGCAGCTTAGCGAAAGGGACTAGCGGGAATGAGCAGTTCTTC
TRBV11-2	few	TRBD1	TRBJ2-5	CASSWTGGQETQYF	TGTGCCAGCAGCTGGACAGGGGGCCAAGAGACCCAGTACTTC
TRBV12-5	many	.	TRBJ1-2	CASGLVGPGYGYTF	TGTGCTAGTGGTTTGGTGGGTCCGGGCTATGGCTACACCTTC
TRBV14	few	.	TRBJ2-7	CASSQKIPGEQYF	TGTGCCAGCAGCCAAAAGATCCCCGGCGAGCAGTACTTC
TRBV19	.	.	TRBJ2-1	CASSIGQGMGDNEQFF	TGTGCCAGTAGTATTGGGCAGGGGATGGGGGACAATGAGCAGTTCTTC
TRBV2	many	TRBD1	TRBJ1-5	CASCRQGGNRPQHF	TGTGCCAGCTGTCGACAGGGGGGCAATCGGCCCCAGCATTTT
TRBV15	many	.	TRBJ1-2	CATSREGGSYGYTF	TGTGCCACCAGCAGAGAGGGAGGAAGCTATGGCTACACCTTC
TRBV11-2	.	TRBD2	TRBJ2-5	CASSLGLAGGRETQYF	TGTGCCAGCAGCCTGGGACTAGCGGGGGGACGAGAGACCCAGTACTTC
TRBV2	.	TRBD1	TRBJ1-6	CATGAGTGRLSLHF	TGTGCCACCGGGGCGGGGACAGGGCGGTTGTCCCTCCACTTT
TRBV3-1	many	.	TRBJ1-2	CASSQDRARSYTF	TGTGCCAGCAGCCAAGACAGGGCGCGGAGCTACACCTTC
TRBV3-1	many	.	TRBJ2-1	CASSQGRLGEQFF	TGTGCCAGCAGCCAAGGGCGTTTGGGTGAGCAGTTCTTC
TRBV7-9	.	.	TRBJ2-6	CASSLGGDSGANVLTF	TGTGCCAGCAGCTTAGGGGGGGACTCTGGGGCCAACGTCCTGACTTTC
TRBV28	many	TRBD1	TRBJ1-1	CASRATGGTEAFF	TGTGCCAGCAGGGCGACAGGGGGCACTGAAGCTTTCTTT
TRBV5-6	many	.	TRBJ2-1	CASSLTVYNEQFF	TGTGCCAGCAGCTTGACAGTCTACAATGAGCAGTTCTTC
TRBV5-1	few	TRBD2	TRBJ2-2	CASSLVAGANTGELFF	TGCGCCAGCAGCTTGGTAGCGGGGGCGAACACCGGGGAGCTGTTTTTT
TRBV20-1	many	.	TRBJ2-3	CSARGGDTQYF	TGCAGTGCTAGAGGGGGGGATACGCAGTATTTT
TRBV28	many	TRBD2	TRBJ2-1	CASSPSGRASNEQFF	TGTGCCAGCAGCCCTAGCGGGAGGGCCAGCAATGAGCAGTTCTTC
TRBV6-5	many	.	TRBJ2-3	CASSYSSPFTDTQYF	TGTGCCAGCAGTTACTCAAGCCCCTTTACAGATACGCAGTATTTT
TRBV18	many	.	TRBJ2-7	CASSLRRGPNYEQYF	TGTGCCAGCTCACTCCGGCGAGGTCCCAACTACGAGCAGTACTTC
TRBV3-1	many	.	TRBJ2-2	CAARENTGELFF	TGTGCCGCCAGGGAGAACACCGGGGAGCTGTTTTTT
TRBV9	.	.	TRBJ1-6	CASSATFNSPLHF	TGTGCCAGCAGCGCGACCTTTAATTCACCCCTCCACTTT
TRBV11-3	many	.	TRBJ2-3	CASSLDRTETTDTQYF	TGTGCCAGCAGCTTAGATCGGACCGAGACGACAGATACGCAGTATTTT
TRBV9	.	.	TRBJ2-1	CASSDPVKVGGQLGEQFF	TGTGCCAGCAGCGACCCGGTGAAGGTGGGCGGGCAACTAGGTGAGCAGTTCTTC
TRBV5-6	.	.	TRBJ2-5	CASSLGGRGTQYF	TGTGCCAGCAGCTTGGGGGGGCGAGGTACCCAGTACTTC
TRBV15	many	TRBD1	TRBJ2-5	CATSPPGTGETQYF	TGTGCCACCAGTCCACCGGGGACAGGGGAGACCCAGTACTTC
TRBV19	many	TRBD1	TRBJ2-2	CASSRKGQGANTGELFF	TGTGCCAGTAGCCGTAAGGGACAGGGGGCAAACACCGGGGAGCTGTTTTTT
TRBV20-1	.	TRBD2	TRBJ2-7	CSARSSGKGLLSSYEQYF	TGCAGTGCTAGGTCTAGCGGGAAAGGACTACTAAGCTCCTACGAGCAGTACTTC
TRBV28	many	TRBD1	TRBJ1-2	CASSPTGLNYGYTF	TGTGCCAGCAGTCCGACAGGGTTGAACTATGGCTACACCTTC
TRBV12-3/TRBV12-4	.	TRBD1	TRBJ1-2	CASSSRQGAGGYTF	TGTGCCAGCAGTTCTCGACAGGGGGCAGGAGGCTACACCTTC
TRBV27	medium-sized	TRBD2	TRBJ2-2	CASSVQRDSGELFF	TGTGCCAGCAGTGTTCAGCGGGATAGCGGGGAGCTGTTTTTT
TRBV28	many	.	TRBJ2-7	CASGPSYEQYF	TGTGCCAGCGGGCCTTCCTACGAGCAGTACTTC
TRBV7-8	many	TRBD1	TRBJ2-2	CASSYQDRAGELFF	TGTGCCAGCAGCTATCAAGACAGGGCCGGGGAGCTGTTTTTT
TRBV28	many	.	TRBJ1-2	CASGLASTNYGYTF	TGTGCCAGCGGACTGGCCAGTACTAACTATGGCTACACCTTC
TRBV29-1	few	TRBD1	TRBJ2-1	CSEGQGAGEQFF	TGCAGCGAGGGACAGGGGGCGGGTGAGCAGTTCTTC
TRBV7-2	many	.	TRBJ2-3	CASSLGVIAGPSTDTQYF	TGTGCCAGCAGCTTAGGGGTTATCGCGGGACCTAGCACAGATACGCAGTATTTT
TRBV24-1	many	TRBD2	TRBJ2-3	CATGTSGIDTQYF	TGTGCCACCGGGACTAGCGGAATAGATACGCAGTATTTT
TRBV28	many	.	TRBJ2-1	CASTYLVEQFF	TGTGCCAGCACCTATCTTGTAGAGCAGTTCTTC